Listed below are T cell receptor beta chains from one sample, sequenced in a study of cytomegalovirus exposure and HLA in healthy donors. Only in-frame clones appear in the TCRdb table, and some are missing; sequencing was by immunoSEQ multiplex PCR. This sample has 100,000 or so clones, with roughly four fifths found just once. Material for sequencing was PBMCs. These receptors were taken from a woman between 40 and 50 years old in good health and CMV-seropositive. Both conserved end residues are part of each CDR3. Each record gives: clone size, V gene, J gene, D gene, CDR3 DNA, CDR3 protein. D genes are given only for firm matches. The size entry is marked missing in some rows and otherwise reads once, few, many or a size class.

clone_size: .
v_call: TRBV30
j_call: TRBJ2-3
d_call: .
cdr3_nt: TGTGCCTGGAGTGTACTAGACTCATCTAGCACAGATACGCAGTATTTT
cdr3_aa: CAWSVLDSSSTDTQYF

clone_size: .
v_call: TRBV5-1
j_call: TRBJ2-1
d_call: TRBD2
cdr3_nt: TGCGCCAGCAGGTTGGGTTCCGGGACTAGCGGTTCTTCCCTCATCACTGAGCAGTTCTTC
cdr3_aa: CASRLGSGTSGSSLITEQFF

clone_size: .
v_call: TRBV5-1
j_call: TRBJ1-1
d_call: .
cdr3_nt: TGCGCCAGCAGCTTGGACGGTATGAACACTGAAGCTTTCTTT
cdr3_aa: CASSLDGMNTEAFF

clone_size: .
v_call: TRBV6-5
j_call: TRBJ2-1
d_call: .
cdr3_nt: TGTGCCAGCAGCAGGACAGCCCTCTCCTACAATGAGCAGTTCTTC
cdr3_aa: CASSRTALSYNEQFF

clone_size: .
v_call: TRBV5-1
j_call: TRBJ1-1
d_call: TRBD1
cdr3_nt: TGCGCCAGCAGCCTTTTGGCGGGAGACAGGGGGGCTGAAGCTTTCTTT
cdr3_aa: CASSLLAGDRGAEAFF

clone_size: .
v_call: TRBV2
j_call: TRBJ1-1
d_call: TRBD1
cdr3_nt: TGTGCCAGCAGGACGGGACAGGGAATCACTGAAGCTTTCTTT
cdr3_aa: CASRTGQGITEAFF

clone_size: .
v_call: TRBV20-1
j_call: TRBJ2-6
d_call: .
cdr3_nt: TGCAGCAGACAGGCTCGAGGTTTC
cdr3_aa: CSRQARGF

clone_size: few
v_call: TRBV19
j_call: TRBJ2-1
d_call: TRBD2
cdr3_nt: TGTGCCAGTAGCACCGGGACTAGCTGGAATGAGCAGTTCTTC
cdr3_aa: CASSTGTSWNEQFF

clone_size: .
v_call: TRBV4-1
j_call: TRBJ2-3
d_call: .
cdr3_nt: TGCGCCAGCAGCCACTTAGCGCCCAGCACAGATACGCAGTATTTT
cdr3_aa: CASSHLAPSTDTQYF

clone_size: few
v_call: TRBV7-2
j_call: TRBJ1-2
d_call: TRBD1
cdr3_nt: TGTGCCAGCAGCGGGGGGACAGGGGTTAAGATGGGTGGCTACACCTTC
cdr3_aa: CASSGGTGVKMGGYTF

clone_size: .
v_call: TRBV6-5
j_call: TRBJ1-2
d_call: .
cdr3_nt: TGTGCCAGCAGCGTCGGGAGACACGGCGGCTACACCTTC
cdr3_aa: CASSVGRHGGYTF

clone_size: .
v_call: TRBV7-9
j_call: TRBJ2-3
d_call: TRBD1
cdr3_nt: TGTGCCAGCAGCCCCAAGACAGGGTGGGGCACAGATACGCAGTATTTT
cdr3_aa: CASSPKTGWGTDTQYF